The 27 T cell receptor beta chains listed next were all sequenced from one sample in a study of blood T cells in healthy people across ages. Using a J-beta primer mix together with a sample-barcoded 5' primer, a second PCR was run for roughly 7 to 11 cycles. Using its own MiXCR run on the 5' RACE reads, TCRdb lists one record per CDR3 protein. The table shows 1,500,000 or so distinct CDR3 sequences, with around 40% occurring only once. Sequencing input: blood. The source of these receptors is a woman aged 18-30 years in good health.

The chain employs TRBV10-1 and TRBJ2-7; 11 bases are shared with TRBD1. The CDR3 runs to 15 residues. After removal of 7 bases from V and 5 bases from J, the junction contained 10 bases not matched to a gene. In germline, CDR1 is WNHNN, CDR2 SYGVQD (reference sequence). The CDR3 region is CASTPDRGRSNEQYF. The DNA for the CDR3 is TGCGCCAGCACTCCGGACAGGGGGCGATCCAACGAGCAGTACTTC.

The DNA for the CDR3 is TGCAGTGCTGGTCGCCCCGCGGGTAACTATGGCTACACCTTC. Translating gives CSAGRPAGNYGYTF. The chain has TRBV20-1 and TRBJ1-2, with D unclear. V was clipped by 5 bases and J by 1 base, with 14 bases between them. This CDR3 has 14 residues. CDR1 is DFQATT, CDR2 SNEGSKA, per germline (reference sequence).

This chain uses TRBV29-1 with TRBJ2-5; TRBD1 aligns across 11 bases. Germline CDR1 reads SQVTM; CDR2 reads ANQGSEA. The CDR3 is 12 amino acids. V lost 4 bases, J lost 7 bases, and 2 bases stayed unmatched. CDR3 region: CSVGTGGGTQYF. The CDR3 nucleotides are TGCAGCGTTGGGACAGGGGGCGGGACCCAGTACTTC.

Regarding this clonotype: One end of the junction fails to match germline, which may point to a read error. The rearrangement joins TRBV29-1 to TRBJ2-3; 7 bases are shared with TRBD1. The CDR3 covers 13 residues. Germline lookup yields CDR1 SQVTM and CDR2 ANQGSEA. CDR3 sequence: CSVDREGTVTQYF. CDR3 nucleotides: TGCAGCGTTGATCGAGAGGGGACAGTTACGCAGTATTTT.

Details on this clonotype: One end of the junction fails to match germline, which may point to a read error. This sequence joins TRBV14 and TRBJ2-1; D gene uncertain. CDR1 and CDR2 (germline): SGHDN, FVKESK. The CDR3 is 12 residues long. Here the CDR3 DNA reads TGTGCCAGCAGCCAAACGGCCAATGAGCAGATCTTC. Its translation: CASSQTANEQIF. Combining the CDR3 with reference TRBV14 and TRBJ2-1 gives the whole variable domain EAGVTQFPSHSVIEKGQTVTLRCDPISGHDNLYWYRRVMGKEIKFLLHFVKESKQDESGMPNNRFLAERTGGTYSTLKVQPAELEDSGVYFCASSQTANEQIFGPGTRLTVL.

This chain uses TRBV6-6 with TRBJ2-1; a possible D gene is TRBD2 (6 bases). Trimming pared 0 bases from V and 4 bases from J, leaving 16 bases between. There are 17 residues in the CDR3. In germline, CDR1 is MNHNY, CDR2 SVGAGI (reference sequence). CDR3 amino acids: CASSYSIGGAGYNEQFF. CDR3 nucleotide sequence: TGTGCCAGCAGTTACTCGATCGGCGGGGCCGGGTACAATGAGCAGTTCTTC.

The J gene is TRBJ1-1, the V gene TRBV12-3 or TRBV12-4; TRBD1 matches 8 bases. This CDR3 has 15 residues. V dropped 3 bases and J dropped 2; count of bases not matched to a gene: 5. The CDR3 here is CASSLRTGINTEAFF. The CDR3 nucleotides are TGTGCCAGCAGTTTGCGGACAGGGATAAACACTGAAGCTTTCTTT.

The genes are TRBV6-2 or TRBV6-3 and TRBJ1-3; D unresolved. This CDR3 comprises 14 residues. V was clipped by 5 bases and J by 3 bases, with 11 bases between them. Germline CDR1 is MNHEY and CDR2 is SVGEGT. CDR3 in amino acids: CASSRDGGGNTIYF. CDR3 DNA: TGTGCCAGCAGTCGCGACGGTGGTGGAAACACCATATATTTT.

This clonotype was detected only once. The CDR3 loop reads CASCRRDSGEQFF. CDR3 DNA sequence: TGTGCCAGCTGCCGCAGAGATTCGGGTGAGCAGTTCTTC. The rearrangement uses TRBV6-2 or TRBV6-3 and TRBJ2-1; no reliable D call. Trimming removed 8 bases from V and 9 bases from J, with 17 bases in between. Germline V gene data show CDR1 as MNHEY and CDR2 as SVGEGT. This CDR3 is 13 amino acids long.

As concerns this clonotype: Relative to the germline gene, one junction end is altered; a read error may explain this. The J gene is TRBJ2-3, the V gene TRBV5-5, with 7 bases fitting TRBD1. The CDR3 is 14 amino acids. Germline CDR1 is SGHKS and CDR2 is YYEKEE (reference sequence). CDR3 in amino acids: CASSGTVSTGTQYF. The CDR3 nucleotides read TGTGCCAGCAGCGGGACAGTCAGCACAGGTACGCAGTATTTT.

This chain links TRBV29-1 with TRBJ1-1; D is perhaps TRBD1 (6 bases). This CDR3 is 13 amino acids long. Germline V gene data show CDR1 as SQVTM and CDR2 as ANQGSEA. The V end was cut by 8 bases, the J end by 0 bases, with 13 bases between. CDR3 residues: CSSAGVMNTEAFF. DNA of the CDR3: TGCAGCTCCGCAGGGGTGATGAACACTGAAGCTTTCTTT.

This chain connects TRBV10-3 to TRBJ2-7, with TRBD1 matching over 8 bases. CDR3 size: 15 residues. V lost 2 bases and J lost 2; bases outside the gene matches: 5. From germline, CDR1 is ENHRY and CDR2 SYGVKD. CDR3 sequence (DNA): TGTGCCATCAGTGAGGCACGGACAGGGCCCTACGAGCAGTACTTC. The encoded protein is CAISEARTGPYEQYF.

This clonotype was counted between two and nine times. V gene TRBV7-9 combines with J gene TRBJ2-1; 8 nucleotides align to TRBD2. Trimming cost V 3 bases and J 0 bases; bases outside gene matches: 7. CDR1 and CDR2 (germline): SEHNR, FQNEAQ (reference sequence). CDR3 size: 17 residues. Here the CDR3 DNA reads TGTGCCAGCAGCTTTCAAGAGCGGGGGAGCTCCTACAATGAGCAGTTCTTC. The encoded protein is CASSFQERGSSYNEQFF. Drawing the rest from reference TRBV7-9 and TRBJ2-1, the complete variable domain is DTGVSQNPRHKITKRGQNVTFRCDPISEHNRLYWYRQTLGQGPEFLTYFQNEAQLEKSRLLSDRFSAERPKGSFSTLEIQRTEQGDSAMYLCASSFQERGSSYNEQFFGPGTRLTVL.

This clonotype came up a few times. The chain employs TRBV6-1 and TRBJ2-7; 9 bases are shared with TRBD1. This CDR3 region has 17 residues. CDR1 MNHNS and CDR2 SASEGT come from the germline V gene. The V gene end was trimmed by 4 bases and the J gene end by 3 bases; junction bases not matched to a gene: 13. The CDR3 nucleotides read TGTGCCAGCAGTGTAGTGACCGGGACAGGGCCTTTCTACGAGCAGTACTTC. It encodes CASSVVTGTGPFYEQYF.

This chain joins TRBV18 and TRBJ1-2; 7 bases agree with TRBD1. The germline CDR1 and CDR2 sequences are KGHSH and LQKENI. Trimming at V came to 4 bases and at J to 4 bases, leaving 6 bases not matched to a gene. The CDR3 loop spans 14 amino acids. The CDR3 coding sequence is TGTGCCAGCTCACAGGGACAGAAGGTCTATGGCTACACCTTC. Protein: CASSQGQKVYGYTF.

The chain links TRBV27 to TRBJ1-1; D gene unclear. Germline CDR1 is MNHEY and CDR2 is SMNVEV (reference sequence). V was trimmed by 5 bases and J by 4 bases, leaving 11 bases between them. The CDR3 is made up of 13 amino acids. CDR3 nucleotide sequence: TGTGCCAGCAGTGTAAGGGTTTCCACTGAAGCTTTCTTT. It yields the protein CASSVRVSTEAFF.

The chain recombines TRBV20-1 with TRBJ1-2; a weak D match, TRBD1 (6 bases). The V gene's germline CDR1 is DFQATT and CDR2 SNEGSKA (reference sequence). The CDR3 runs 12 residues. The V and J ends lost 4 bases and 4 bases respectively, with 10 bases between them. CDR3: CSAIGDIYGYTF. In DNA, the CDR3 is TGCAGTGCTATCGGGGACATCTATGGCTACACCTTC.

This clonotype appeared many times. The rearrangement joins TRBV7-2 to TRBJ2-3, with D possibly being TRBD1 (5 bases). Germline V CDR1 and CDR2: SGHTA, FQGNSA. CDR3 length: 14 amino acids. Trimming removed 4 bases from V and 7 bases from J, with 15 bases in between. This CDR3 reads CASSSASRGYTQYF. As DNA, the CDR3 is TGTGCCAGCAGCTCCGCGTCAAGGGGATATACGCAGTATTTT.

The chain combines TRBV5-1 with TRBJ2-1; tentatively, D is TRBD2 (5 bases). V lost 0 bases to trimming and J lost 5 bases, with 9 bases between them. Per the germline V gene, CDR1 is SGHRS and CDR2 is YFSETQ. The CDR3 is 14 amino acids. CDR3 coding DNA: TGCGCCAGCAGCTTGGACTTAGCGAACAATGAGCAGTTCTTC. Protein: CASSLDLANNEQFF.

The J gene is TRBJ2-7, the V gene TRBV10-3, with D perhaps TRBD1 or TRBD2 (5 bases each). V was clipped by 10 bases and J by 6 bases, with 16 bases between them. This CDR3 comprises 12 residues. Germline V gives CDR1 ENHRY, CDR2 SYGVKD. The CDR3 here is CASAGTTLEQYF. The CDR3 DNA sequence: TGTGCCAGCGCCGGGACCACACTCGAGCAGTACTTC.

This chain connects TRBV4-3 to TRBJ2-7, with D tentatively TRBD1 (6 bases). The CDR3 runs to 15 residues. With 0 bases removed from V and 10 bases from J, the gap between germline ends came to 19 bases. Germline V lookup: CDR1 LGHNA, CDR2 YSLEER. For the CDR3, the DNA is TGCGCCAGCAGCCAAGATTGGGCAGGGGAACGGCCCCAGTACTTC. Protein: CASSQDWAGERPQYF.

This chain joins TRBV4-3 and TRBJ2-1; 10 bases are shared with TRBD2. Germline trimming cut 0 bases from V and 8 bases from J; bases unmatched to any gene: 13. CDR1 is LGHNA, CDR2 YSLEER, per germline. The CDR3 sequence is 18 residues long. DNA of the CDR3: TGCGCCAGCAGCCAAGATTTAAGTTCTAGCGGGGGAAGTGATGAGCAGTTCTTC. Translated, it gives CASSQDLSSSGGSDEQFF.

The genes are TRBV7-9 and TRBJ2-1, with D maybe TRBD2 (6 bases). Looked up from germline, CDR1 is SEHNR and CDR2 is FQNEAQ (reference sequence). The germline V and J ends were trimmed by 1 base and 2 bases, with 9 bases remaining between them. The CDR3 is 15 amino acids. CDR3 in amino acids: CASSLGRGTYNEQFF. The CDR3 DNA reads as TGTGCCAGCAGCTTAGGGCGGGGAACCTACAATGAGCAGTTCTTC. Full variable domain (outside the CDR3, taken from reference TRBV7-9 and TRBJ2-1): DTGVSQNPRHKITKRGQNVTFRCDPISEHNRLYWYRQTLGQGPEFLTYFQNEAQLEKSRLLSDRFSAERPKGSFSTLEIQRTEQGDSAMYLCASSLGRGTYNEQFFGPGTRLTVL.

This clonotype was seen only a few times. This chain uses TRBV7-9 with TRBJ2-1; no reliable D call. V was shortened by 5 bases and J by 1 base, with 6 bases between the two germline ends. Germline CDR1 and CDR2: SEHNR and FQNEAQ (reference sequence). The CDR3 loop spans 13 amino acids. CDR3 DNA: TGTGCCAGCAGCGCCGCGTCCTACAATGAGCAGTTCTTC. Amino acid sequence: CASSAASYNEQFF.

This clonotype was observed a handful of times. The J gene is TRBJ2-3, the V gene TRBV3-1; no firm D call. Trimming stripped 1 base from V and 14 bases from J, with 13 bases between. CDR1 and CDR2 (germline): LGHDT, YNNKEL (reference sequence). This CDR3 is built from 12 residues. CDR3 sequence (DNA): TGTGCCAGCAGCCAAGTGGACCCCGTTGTGTATTTT. As protein: CASSQVDPVVYF.

The DNA for the CDR3 is TGTGCCAGCAGTTCCGGGACCCCAGATACGCAGTATTTT. Translated: CASSSGTPDTQYF. The genes are TRBV7-2 and TRBJ2-3; D could derive from TRBD1 or TRBD2 (5 bases each). Germline loops: CDR1 SGHTA, CDR2 FQGNSA. The CDR3 extends over 13 amino acids. Deletions cut 6 bases from V and 4 bases from J, with 11 bases between.

This clonotype was counted a few times. DNA for the CDR3: TGTGCCAGCAGCTCAGACAGTCACGAGCAGTACTTC. This gives the protein CASSSDSHEQYF. The rearrangement links TRBV6-5 to TRBJ2-7, with D possibly TRBD1 on 5 matching bases. V lost 6 bases, J lost 5 bases, and 11 bases lay in between. The CDR3 loop spans 12 amino acids. Germline CDR1 reads MNHEY; CDR2 reads SVGAGI.